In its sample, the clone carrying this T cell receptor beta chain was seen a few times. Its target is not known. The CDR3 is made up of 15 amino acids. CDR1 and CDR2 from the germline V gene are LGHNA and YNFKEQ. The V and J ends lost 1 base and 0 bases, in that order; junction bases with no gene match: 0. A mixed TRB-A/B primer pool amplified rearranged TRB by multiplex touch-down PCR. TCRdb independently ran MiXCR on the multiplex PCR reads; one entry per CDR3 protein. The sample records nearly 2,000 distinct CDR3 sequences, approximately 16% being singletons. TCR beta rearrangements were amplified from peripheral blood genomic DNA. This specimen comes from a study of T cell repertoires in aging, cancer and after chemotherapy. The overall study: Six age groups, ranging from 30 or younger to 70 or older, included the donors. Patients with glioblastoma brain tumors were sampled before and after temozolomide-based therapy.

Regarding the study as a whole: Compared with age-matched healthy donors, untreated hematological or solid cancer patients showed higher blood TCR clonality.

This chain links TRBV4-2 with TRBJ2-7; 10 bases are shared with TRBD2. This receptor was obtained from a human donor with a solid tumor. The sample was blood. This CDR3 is CASSQGLAGSYEQYF. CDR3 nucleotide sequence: TGTGCCAGCAGCCAAGGACTAGCGGGCTCCTACGAGCAGTACTTC.